These T cell receptor beta chains were read from a single sample in a study of T cells in Graves' hyperthyroidism and ophthalmopathy. Using its own MiXCR run on the multiplex PCR reads, TCRdb lists one record per CDR3 protein. The top ten clones hold roughly 16% of a sample with 550,000 to 800,000 distinct CDR3 sequences, roughly 17% of them seen once. The sample taken for sequencing was blood. The receptors were sampled from a man aged 50-59 years with Graves' hyperthyroidism. The CDR3 runs from the conserved cysteine through the conserved F or W. Each record gives: J gene, D gene, clone size, V gene, CDR3 protein, CDR3 DNA. The D gene is left open where the match is weak. Clone size is stated in some rows and not others, as once, few, many or a class when expanded.

j_gene: TRBJ2-3; d_gene: TRBD2; abundance: many; v_gene: TRBV29-1; CDR3aa: CSVGTSGRTSTDTQYF; CDR3nt: TGCAGCGTTGGGACTAGCGGGAGAACTAGCACAGATACGCAGTATTTT
j_gene: TRBJ2-7; d_gene: TRBD2; abundance: many; v_gene: TRBV2; CDR3aa: CASSVSGGSYEQYF; CDR3nt: TGTGCCAGCAGTGTATCGGGGGGTTCCTACGAGCAGTACTTC
j_gene: TRBJ1-2; d_gene: TRBD1; abundance: many; v_gene: TRBV27; CDR3aa: CASSSGQGAGGYTF; CDR3nt: TGTGCCAGCAGTTCTGGACAGGGGGCAGGAGGCTACACCTTC
j_gene: TRBJ2-5; d_gene: TRBD2; abundance: many; v_gene: TRBV2; CDR3aa: CASIRRLAGTETQYF; CDR3nt: TGTGCCAGCATTCGGAGACTAGCGGGAACCGAGACCCAGTACTTC
j_gene: TRBJ2-7; d_gene: -; abundance: -; v_gene: TRBV2; CDR3aa: CASKGAGVTYGQYF; CDR3nt: TGTGCCAGCAAAGGGGCAGGGGTCACCTACGGGCAGTACTTC
j_gene: TRBJ2-1; d_gene: TRBD2; abundance: -; v_gene: TRBV12-3/TRBV12-4; CDR3aa: CATSIAGYNEQFF; CDR3nt: TGTGCCACCAGTATAGCGGGATACAATGAGCAGTTCTTC
j_gene: TRBJ2-2; d_gene: TRBD2; abundance: -; v_gene: TRBV28; CDR3aa: CASSSGLAGGVGELFF; CDR3nt: TGTGCCAGCAGTTCCGGACTAGCGGGAGGTGTAGGGGAGCTGTTTTTT
j_gene: TRBJ2-3; d_gene: TRBD2; abundance: -; v_gene: TRBV5-1; CDR3aa: CASSQDRGLAVTDTQYF; CDR3nt: TGCGCCAGCAGCCAAGATCGGGGACTAGCGGTCACAGATACGCAGTATTTT
j_gene: TRBJ1-1; d_gene: TRBD1; abundance: many; v_gene: TRBV7-9; CDR3aa: CASSPPDRDTEAFF; CDR3nt: TGTGCCAGCAGCCCACCCGACAGGGACACTGAAGCTTTCTTT
j_gene: TRBJ2-7; d_gene: -; abundance: many; v_gene: TRBV27; CDR3aa: CASSLSLTSLLHEQYF; CDR3nt: TGTGCCAGCAGTTTATCCCTTACGTCTCTCCTCCACGAGCAGTACTTC
j_gene: TRBJ1-6; d_gene: TRBD1; abundance: few; v_gene: TRBV18; CDR3aa: CASSLDRVDSPLHF; CDR3nt: TGTGCCAGCTCCCTAGACAGGGTGGATTCACCCCTCCACTTT
j_gene: TRBJ2-1; d_gene: TRBD2; abundance: many; v_gene: TRBV6-2/TRBV6-3; CDR3aa: CASSQTSGDYNEQFF; CDR3nt: TGTGCCAGCAGTCAGACTAGCGGGGACTACAATGAGCAGTTCTTC
j_gene: TRBJ2-7; d_gene: -; abundance: few; v_gene: TRBV18; CDR3aa: CASSPPGLIYYEQYF; CDR3nt: TGTGCCAGCTCACCACCGGGACTTATCTACTACGAGCAGTACTTC
j_gene: TRBJ2-5; d_gene: TRBD2; abundance: many; v_gene: TRBV28; CDR3aa: CASSSLGGGGTQYF; CDR3nt: TGTGCCAGCAGTTCGCTCGGGGGGGGCGGGACCCAGTACTTC
j_gene: TRBJ2-1; d_gene: -; abundance: few; v_gene: TRBV7-2; CDR3aa: CASGPHNEQFF; CDR3nt: TGTGCTTCAGGGCCCCATAATGAGCAGTTCTTC
j_gene: TRBJ2-7; d_gene: TRBD1; abundance: many; v_gene: TRBV6-1; CDR3aa: CASSYGDRGYEQYF; CDR3nt: TGTGCCAGCAGTTACGGGGACAGGGGCTACGAGCAGTACTTC
j_gene: TRBJ1-3; d_gene: -; abundance: few; v_gene: TRBV20-1; CDR3aa: CSARGGNSGNTIYF; CDR3nt: TGCAGTGCTAGGGGGGGCAACTCTGGAAACACCATATATTTT
j_gene: TRBJ1-2; d_gene: -; abundance: few; v_gene: TRBV7-9; CDR3aa: CASSLRQDPYGYTF; CDR3nt: TGTGCCAGCAGCTTACGGCAGGACCCCTATGGCTACACCTTC
j_gene: TRBJ1-5; d_gene: -; abundance: many; v_gene: TRBV30; CDR3aa: CAWTPQGSGQPQHF; CDR3nt: TGTGCCTGGACTCCCCAGGGGAGCGGTCAGCCCCAGCATTTT
j_gene: TRBJ1-4; d_gene: TRBD1; abundance: many; v_gene: TRBV6-1; CDR3aa: CASSEAGGQNEKLFF; CDR3nt: TGTGCCAGCAGTGAAGCAGGGGGACAGAATGAAAAACTGTTTTTT
j_gene: TRBJ2-2; d_gene: TRBD2; abundance: many; v_gene: TRBV7-8; CDR3aa: CASSLGLAGPGELFF; CDR3nt: TGTGCCAGCAGCTTAGGTCTAGCGGGACCCGGGGAGCTGTTTTTT
j_gene: TRBJ2-5; d_gene: TRBD1; abundance: many; v_gene: TRBV28; CDR3aa: CASSVRDRGFQETQYF; CDR3nt: TGTGCCAGCAGTGTACGGGACAGGGGATTCCAAGAGACCCAGTACTTC
j_gene: TRBJ2-1; d_gene: TRBD1; abundance: few; v_gene: TRBV19; CDR3aa: CASSMTGGYNEQFF; CDR3nt: TGTGCCAGTAGTATGACAGGGGGATACAATGAGCAGTTCTTC
j_gene: TRBJ1-2; d_gene: -; abundance: many; v_gene: TRBV19; CDR3aa: CASRQAPSNYGYTF; CDR3nt: TGTGCCAGTCGACAGGCACCCTCTAACTATGGCTACACCTTC
j_gene: TRBJ2-5; d_gene: -; abundance: -; v_gene: TRBV5-1; CDR3aa: CASTAAVQQETQYF; CDR3nt: TGCGCCAGCACGGCAGCAGTCCAACAAGAGACCCAGTACTTC
j_gene: TRBJ1-3; d_gene: -; abundance: few; v_gene: TRBV9; CDR3aa: CASSVAARAGSGNTIYF; CDR3nt: TGTGCCAGCAGCGTAGCAGCGAGGGCAGGGTCTGGAAACACCATATATTTT
j_gene: TRBJ2-1; d_gene: TRBD2; abundance: many; v_gene: TRBV28; CDR3aa: CASSLRLAGYNEQFF; CDR3nt: TGTGCCAGCAGCCTAAGACTAGCGGGCTACAATGAGCAGTTCTTC
j_gene: TRBJ1-1; d_gene: -; abundance: -; v_gene: TRBV18; CDR3aa: CASSPSLQIKHLTEAFF; CDR3nt: TGTGCCAGCTCACCTTCACTACAAATTAAACATCTCACTGAAGCTTTCTTT